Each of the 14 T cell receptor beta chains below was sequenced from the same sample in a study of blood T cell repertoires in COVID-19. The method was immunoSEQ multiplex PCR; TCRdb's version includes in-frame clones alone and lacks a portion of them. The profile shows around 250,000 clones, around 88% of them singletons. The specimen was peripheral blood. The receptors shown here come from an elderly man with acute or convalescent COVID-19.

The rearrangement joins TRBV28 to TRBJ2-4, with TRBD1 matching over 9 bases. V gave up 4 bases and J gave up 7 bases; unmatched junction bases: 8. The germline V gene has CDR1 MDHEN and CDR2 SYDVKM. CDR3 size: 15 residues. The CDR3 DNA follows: TGTGCCAGCAGTTCGCCTGGACAGGGGAATAACATTCAGTACTTC. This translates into CASSSPGQGNNIQYF.

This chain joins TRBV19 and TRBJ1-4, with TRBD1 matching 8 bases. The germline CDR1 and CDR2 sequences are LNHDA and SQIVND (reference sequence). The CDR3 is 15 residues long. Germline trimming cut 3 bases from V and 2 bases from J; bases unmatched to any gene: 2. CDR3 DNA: TGTGCCAGTAGTATCCGGACAGGGACTAATGAAAAACTGTTTTTT. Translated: CASSIRTGTNEKLFF.

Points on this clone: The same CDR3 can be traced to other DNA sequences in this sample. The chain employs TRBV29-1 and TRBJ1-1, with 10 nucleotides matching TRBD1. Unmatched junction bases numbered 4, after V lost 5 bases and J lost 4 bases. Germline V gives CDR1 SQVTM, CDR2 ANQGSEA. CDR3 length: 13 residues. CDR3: CSVLRTGGTEAFF. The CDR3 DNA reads TGCAGCGTTCTCCGGACAGGGGGCACTGAAGCTTTCTTT.

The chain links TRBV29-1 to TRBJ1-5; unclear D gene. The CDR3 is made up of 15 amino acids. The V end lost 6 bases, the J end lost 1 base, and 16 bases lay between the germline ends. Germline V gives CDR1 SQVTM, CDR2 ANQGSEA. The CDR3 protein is CSVQKEGGSNQPQHF. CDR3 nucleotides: TGCAGCGTACAAAAGGAGGGAGGGAGCAATCAGCCCCAGCATTTT.

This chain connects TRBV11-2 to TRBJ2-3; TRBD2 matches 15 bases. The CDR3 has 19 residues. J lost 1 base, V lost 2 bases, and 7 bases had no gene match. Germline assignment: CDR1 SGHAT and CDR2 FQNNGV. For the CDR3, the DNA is TGTGCCAGCAGCTTAAGAGGGACTAGCGGGAGGAGACGCACAGATACGCAGTATTTT. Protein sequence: CASSLRGTSGRRRTDTQYF.

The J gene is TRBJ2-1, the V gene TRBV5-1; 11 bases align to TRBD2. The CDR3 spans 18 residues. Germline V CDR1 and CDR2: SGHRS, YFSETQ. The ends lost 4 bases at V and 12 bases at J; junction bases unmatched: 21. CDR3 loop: CASSLRVSIAGGGVVQFF. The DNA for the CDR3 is TGCGCCAGCAGCCTCCGGGTGTCGATAGCGGGAGGGGGTGTGGTGCAGTTCTTC.

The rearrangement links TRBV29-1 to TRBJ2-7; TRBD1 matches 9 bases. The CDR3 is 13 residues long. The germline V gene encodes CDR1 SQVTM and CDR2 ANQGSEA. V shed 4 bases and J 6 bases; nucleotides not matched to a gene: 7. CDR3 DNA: TGCAGCGTTGGACAGGGGGAACGGACCGAGCAGTACTTC. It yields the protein CSVGQGERTEQYF.

CDR3 in amino acids: CASSQLAGGGNEQFF. CDR3 in DNA: TGTGCCAGCAGTCAACTAGCGGGGGGCGGGAATGAGCAGTTCTTC. This chain connects TRBV2 to TRBJ2-1, with 12 bases that match TRBD2. The CDR3 loop spans 15 amino acids. Germline CDR1 SNHLY, CDR2 FYNNEI. Trimming at V came to 5 bases and at J to 7 bases, leaving 6 bases not matched to a gene.

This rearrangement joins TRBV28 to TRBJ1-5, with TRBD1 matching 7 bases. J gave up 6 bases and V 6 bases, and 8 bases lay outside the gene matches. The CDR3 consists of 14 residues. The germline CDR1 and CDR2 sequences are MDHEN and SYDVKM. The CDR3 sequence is CASSQEGAVQPQHF. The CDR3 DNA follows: TGTGCCAGCAGCCAGGAGGGGGCAGTTCAGCCCCAGCATTTT.

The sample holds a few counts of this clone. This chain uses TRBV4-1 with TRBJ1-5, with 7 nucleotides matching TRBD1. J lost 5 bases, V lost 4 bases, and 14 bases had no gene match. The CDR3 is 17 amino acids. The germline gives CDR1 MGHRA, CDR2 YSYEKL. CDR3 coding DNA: TGCGCCAGCAGCCTGCCACATGTCAGGGGGTTTTATCAGCCCCAGCATTTT. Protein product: CASSLPHVRGFYQPQHF.

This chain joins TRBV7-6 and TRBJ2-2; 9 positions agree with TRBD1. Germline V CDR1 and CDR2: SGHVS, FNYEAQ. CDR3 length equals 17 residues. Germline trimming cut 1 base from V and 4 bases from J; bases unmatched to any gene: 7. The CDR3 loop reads CASSLGGTGLSTGELFF. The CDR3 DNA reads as TGTGCCAGCAGCTTAGGCGGGACAGGGCTGAGCACCGGGGAGCTGTTTTTT.

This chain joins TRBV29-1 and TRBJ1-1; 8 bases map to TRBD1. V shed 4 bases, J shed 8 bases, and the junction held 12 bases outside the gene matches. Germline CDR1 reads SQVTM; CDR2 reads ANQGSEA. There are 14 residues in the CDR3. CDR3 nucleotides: TGCAGCGTTGTCGGACAGGGAATCTCCGGCGAAGCTTTCTTT. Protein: CSVVGQGISGEAFF.

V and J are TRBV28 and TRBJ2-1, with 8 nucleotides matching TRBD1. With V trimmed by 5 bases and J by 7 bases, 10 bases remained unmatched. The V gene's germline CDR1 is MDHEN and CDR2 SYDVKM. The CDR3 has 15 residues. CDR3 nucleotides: TGTGCCAGCAGTCCTTGGCAGGGGGCTGGAAATGAGCAGTTCTTC. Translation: CASSPWQGAGNEQFF.

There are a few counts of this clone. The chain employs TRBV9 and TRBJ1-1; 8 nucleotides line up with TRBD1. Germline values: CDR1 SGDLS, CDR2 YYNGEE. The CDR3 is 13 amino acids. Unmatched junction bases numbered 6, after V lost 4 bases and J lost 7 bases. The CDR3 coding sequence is TGTGCCAGCAGCCCCCGTGACAGGGGTGAAGCTTTCTTT. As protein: CASSPRDRGEAFF.